This T cell receptor (beta chain) was sequenced during a study of T-cell memory formation after mild COVID-19. Overall study findings and caveats: Second-wave clones peaking on day 37 lacked confirmed SARS-CoV-2 specificity.

The CDR3 runs to 16 residues. V was trimmed by 6 bases and J by 3 bases, leaving 20 bases between them. Each CDR3 protein is one row after TCRdb ran MiXCR on the 5' RACE reads. The data hold hundreds of thousands of distinct CDR3 sequences, with just over 15% observed a single time. This clonotype has more than one count but fewer than ten. Its specificity is unknown. This receptor was obtained from an adult woman who had mild COVID-19 (a few samples of this study predate the infection). Cell type and time point are not known. Material for sequencing was PBMCs or a T cell subset sorted from them (not recorded which). V gene TRBV12-3 or TRBV12-4 combines with J gene TRBJ1-2; D may be TRBD1 (5 bases). The chain's CDR3 is CASSLSGPQGHYGYTF. The CDR3 nucleotides read TGTGCCAGCAGCTTATCGGGACCTCAGGGTCACTATGGCTACACCTTC.